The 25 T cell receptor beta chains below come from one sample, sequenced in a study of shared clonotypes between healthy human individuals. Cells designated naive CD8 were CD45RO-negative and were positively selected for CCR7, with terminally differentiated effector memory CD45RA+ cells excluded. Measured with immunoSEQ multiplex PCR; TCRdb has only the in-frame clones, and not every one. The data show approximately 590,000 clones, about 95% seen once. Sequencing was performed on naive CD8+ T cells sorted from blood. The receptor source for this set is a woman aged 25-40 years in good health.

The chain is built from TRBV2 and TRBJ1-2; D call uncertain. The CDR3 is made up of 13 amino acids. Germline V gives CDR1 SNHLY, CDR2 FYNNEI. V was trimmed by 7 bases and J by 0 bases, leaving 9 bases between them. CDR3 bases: TGTGCCAGCATATCAGGCGCTAACTATGGCTACACCTTC. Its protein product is CASISGANYGYTF.

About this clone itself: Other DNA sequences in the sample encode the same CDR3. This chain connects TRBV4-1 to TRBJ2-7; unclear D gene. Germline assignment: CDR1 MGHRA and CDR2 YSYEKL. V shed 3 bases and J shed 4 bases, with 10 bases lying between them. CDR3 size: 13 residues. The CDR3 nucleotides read TGCGCCAGCAGCCAGGCTCGGGCGTACGAGCAGTACTTC. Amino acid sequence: CASSQARAYEQYF.

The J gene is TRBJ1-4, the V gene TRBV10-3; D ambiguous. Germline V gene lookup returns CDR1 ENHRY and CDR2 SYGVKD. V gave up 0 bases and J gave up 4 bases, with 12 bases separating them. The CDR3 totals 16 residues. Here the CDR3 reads CAISESPGGLNEKLFF. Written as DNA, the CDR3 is TGTGCCATCAGTGAGTCCCCCGGCGGGCTTAATGAAAAACTGTTTTTT.

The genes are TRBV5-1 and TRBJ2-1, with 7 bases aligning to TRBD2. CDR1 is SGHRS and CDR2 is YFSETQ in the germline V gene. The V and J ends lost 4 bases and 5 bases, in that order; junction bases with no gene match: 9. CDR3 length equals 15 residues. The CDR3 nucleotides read TGCGCCAGCAGCCTTAAACTAGCGTGGGACAATGAGCAGTTCTTC. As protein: CASSLKLAWDNEQFF.

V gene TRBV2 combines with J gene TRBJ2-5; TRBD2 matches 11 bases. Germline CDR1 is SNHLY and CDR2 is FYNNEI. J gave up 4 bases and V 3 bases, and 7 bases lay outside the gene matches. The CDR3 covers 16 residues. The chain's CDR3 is CASSDPRLAGLETQYF. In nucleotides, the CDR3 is TGTGCCAGCAGTGATCCTCGACTAGCGGGATTAGAGACCCAGTACTTC.

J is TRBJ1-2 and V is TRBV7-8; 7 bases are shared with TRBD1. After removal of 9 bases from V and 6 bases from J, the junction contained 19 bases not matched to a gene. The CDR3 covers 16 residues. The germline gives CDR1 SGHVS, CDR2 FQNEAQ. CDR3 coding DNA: TGTGCCAGTGGATCGACAGGGCCCGTTGCTTTGGATGGCTACACCTTC. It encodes CASGSTGPVALDGYTF.

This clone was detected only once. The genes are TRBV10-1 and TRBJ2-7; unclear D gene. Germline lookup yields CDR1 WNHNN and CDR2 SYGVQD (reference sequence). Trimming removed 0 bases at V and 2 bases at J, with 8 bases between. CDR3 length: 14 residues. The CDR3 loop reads CASSESRLPYEQYF. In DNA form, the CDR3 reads TGCGCCAGCAGTGAGTCGAGGCTACCCTACGAGCAGTACTTC.

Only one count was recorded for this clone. The CDR3 region has the DNA TGTGCCAGCTCACCACCGCACGCGGGAATCTACAATGAGCAGTTCTTC. Translated: CASSPPHAGIYNEQFF. The chain couples TRBV18 to TRBJ2-1; a weak D match, TRBD2 (6 bases). The CDR3 has 16 amino acids. V was clipped by 0 bases and J by 3 bases, with 12 bases between them. The V gene's germline CDR1 is KGHSH and CDR2 LQKENI.

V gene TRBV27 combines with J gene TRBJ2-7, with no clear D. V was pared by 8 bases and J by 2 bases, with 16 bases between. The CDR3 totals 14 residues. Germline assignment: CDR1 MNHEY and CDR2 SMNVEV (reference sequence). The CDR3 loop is CASAPVASAYEQYF. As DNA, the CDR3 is TGTGCCAGCGCCCCGGTCGCGTCCGCCTACGAGCAGTACTTC.

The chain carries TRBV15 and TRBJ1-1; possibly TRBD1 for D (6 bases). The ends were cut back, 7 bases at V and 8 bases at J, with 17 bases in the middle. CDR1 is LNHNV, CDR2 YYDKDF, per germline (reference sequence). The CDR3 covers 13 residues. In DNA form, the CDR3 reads TGTGCCACCAAGACAGGAAGGTCTGCCGAAGCTTTCTTT. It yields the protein CATKTGRSAEAFF.

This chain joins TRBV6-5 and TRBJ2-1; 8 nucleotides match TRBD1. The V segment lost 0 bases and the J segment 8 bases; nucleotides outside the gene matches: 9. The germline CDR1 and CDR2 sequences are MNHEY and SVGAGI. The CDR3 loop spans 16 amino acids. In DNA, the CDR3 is TGTGCCAGCAGTTACTCTGGGACAGGCGCTTTCCATGAGCAGTTCTTC. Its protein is CASSYSGTGAFHEQFF.

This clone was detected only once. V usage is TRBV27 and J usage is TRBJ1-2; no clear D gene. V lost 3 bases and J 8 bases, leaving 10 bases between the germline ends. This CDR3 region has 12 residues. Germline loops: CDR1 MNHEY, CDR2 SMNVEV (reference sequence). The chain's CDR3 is CASSFSGYGYTF. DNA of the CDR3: TGTGCCAGCAGTTTCTCTGGGTACGGCTACACCTTC.

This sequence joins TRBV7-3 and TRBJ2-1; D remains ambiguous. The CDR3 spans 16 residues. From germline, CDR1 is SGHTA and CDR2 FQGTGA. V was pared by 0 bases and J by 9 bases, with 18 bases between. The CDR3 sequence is CASSLTLGGRSGEQFF. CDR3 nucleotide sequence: TGTGCCAGCAGCTTAACTTTGGGTGGCAGGTCGGGTGAGCAGTTCTTC.

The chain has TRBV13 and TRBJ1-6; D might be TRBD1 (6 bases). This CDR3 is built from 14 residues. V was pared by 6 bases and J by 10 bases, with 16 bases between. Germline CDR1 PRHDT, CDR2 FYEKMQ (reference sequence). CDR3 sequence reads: CASSYKDSFSPLHF. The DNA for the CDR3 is TGTGCCAGCAGTTATAAGGACAGTTTCTCACCCCTCCACTTT.

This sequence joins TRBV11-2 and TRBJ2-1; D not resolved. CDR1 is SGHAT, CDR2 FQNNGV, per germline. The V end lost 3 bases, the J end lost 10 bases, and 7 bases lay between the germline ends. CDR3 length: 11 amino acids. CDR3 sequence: CASSFLEEQFF. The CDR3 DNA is TGTGCCAGCAGCTTTCTAGAGGAGCAGTTCTTC.

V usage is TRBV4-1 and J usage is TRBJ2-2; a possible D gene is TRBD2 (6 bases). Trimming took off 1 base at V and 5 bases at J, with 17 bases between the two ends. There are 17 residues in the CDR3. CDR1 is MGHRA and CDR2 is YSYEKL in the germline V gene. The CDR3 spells CASSQALTGGKTGELFF. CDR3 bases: TGCGCCAGCAGCCAAGCTCTGACTGGAGGGAAAACCGGGGAGCTGTTTTTT.

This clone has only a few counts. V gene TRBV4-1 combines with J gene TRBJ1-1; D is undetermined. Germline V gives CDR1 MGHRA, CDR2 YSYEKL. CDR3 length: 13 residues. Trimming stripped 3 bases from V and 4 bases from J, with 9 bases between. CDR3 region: CASSHQVSTEAFF. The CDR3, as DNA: TGCGCCAGCAGCCATCAGGTGTCCACTGAAGCTTTCTTT.

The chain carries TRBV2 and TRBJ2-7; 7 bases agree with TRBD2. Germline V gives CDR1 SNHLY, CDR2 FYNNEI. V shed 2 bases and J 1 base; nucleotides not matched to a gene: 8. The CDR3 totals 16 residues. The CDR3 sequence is CASSENWLAESYEQYF. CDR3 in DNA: TGTGCCAGCAGTGAAAATTGGCTAGCGGAATCCTACGAGCAGTACTTC.

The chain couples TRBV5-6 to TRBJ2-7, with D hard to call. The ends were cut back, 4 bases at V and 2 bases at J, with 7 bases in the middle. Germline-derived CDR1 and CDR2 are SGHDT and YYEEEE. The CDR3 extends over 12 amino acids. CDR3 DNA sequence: TGTGCCAGCAGCAAGGCCCCCTACGAGCAGTACTTC. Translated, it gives CASSKAPYEQYF.

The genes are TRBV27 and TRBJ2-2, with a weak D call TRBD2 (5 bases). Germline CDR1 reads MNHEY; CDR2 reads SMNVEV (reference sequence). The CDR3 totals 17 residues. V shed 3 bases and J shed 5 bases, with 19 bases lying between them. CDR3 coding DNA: TGTGCCAGCAGTTTGATCCCGCGCGAGCGGCCAACCGGGGAGCTGTTTTTT. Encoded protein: CASSLIPRERPTGELFF.

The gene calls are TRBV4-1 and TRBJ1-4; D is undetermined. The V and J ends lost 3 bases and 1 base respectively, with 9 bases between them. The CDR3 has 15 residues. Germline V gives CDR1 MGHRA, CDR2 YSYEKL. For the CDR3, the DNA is TGCGCCAGCAGCCAGGGCCTTCTAACTAATGAAAAACTGTTTTTT. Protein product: CASSQGLLTNEKLFF.

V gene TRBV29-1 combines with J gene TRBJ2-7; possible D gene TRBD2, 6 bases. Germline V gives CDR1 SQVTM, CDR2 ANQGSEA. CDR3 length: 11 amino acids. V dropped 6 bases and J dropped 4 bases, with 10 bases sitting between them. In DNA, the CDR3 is TGCAGCGTCGACGGAGGGTACGAGCAGTACTTC. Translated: CSVDGGYEQYF.

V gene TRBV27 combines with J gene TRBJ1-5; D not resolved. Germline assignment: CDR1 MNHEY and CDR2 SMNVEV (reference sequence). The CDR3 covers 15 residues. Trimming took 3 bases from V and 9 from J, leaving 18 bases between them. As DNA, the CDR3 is TGTGCCAGCAGTTTTCCCCAGAGAACCGCGAGGCCCCAGCATTTT. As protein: CASSFPQRTARPQHF.

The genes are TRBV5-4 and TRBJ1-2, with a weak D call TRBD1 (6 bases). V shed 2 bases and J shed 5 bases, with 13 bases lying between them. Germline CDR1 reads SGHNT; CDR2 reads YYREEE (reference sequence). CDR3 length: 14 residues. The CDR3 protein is CASSLQDRAYGYTF. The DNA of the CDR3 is TGTGCCAGCAGCTTACAGGACAGAGCGTATGGCTACACCTTC.

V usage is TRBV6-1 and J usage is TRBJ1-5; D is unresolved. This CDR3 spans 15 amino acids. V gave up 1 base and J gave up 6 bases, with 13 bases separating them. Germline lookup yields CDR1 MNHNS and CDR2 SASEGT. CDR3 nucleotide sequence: TGTGCCAGCAGTGAAGGGCTAGGCGGGTTTCAGCCCCAGCATTTT. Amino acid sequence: CASSEGLGGFQPQHF.